Detailed here is one T cell receptor beta chain. Germline V gene sequence: CDR1 MDHEN, CDR2 SYDVKM. With V trimmed by 8 bases and J by 3 bases, 6 bases remained unmatched. This CDR3 is 14 amino acids long. The record originates from a study of blood T cell repertoires in COVID-19. Study-wide context: There were acute and convalescent COVID-19 samples, and they came from the United States, Italy and Spain. In each case, the material was cDNA or gDNA derived from T cells, B-cell-depleted T cells, or PBMCs.

Study processing details: Estimated nucleated cell counts came from reference gene primer amplification. Assay: immunoSEQ multiplex PCR; the TCRdb copy retains only in-frame clones and omits some. V and J calls and clone size are as listed in that table; D and trimming were resolved from the DNA. The sample has 210,000 or so clones, 65% to 90% seen once. The sequence came from a man aged 50 or older with COVID-19, enrolled during active disease. Source material: peripheral blood. The rearrangement joins TRBV28 to TRBJ1-5; TRBD1 matches at 8 bases. As DNA, the CDR3 is TGTGCCAGCTTGGGGACAGGTCACAATCAGCCCCAGCATTTT. This gives the protein CASLGTGHNQPQHF.